The 7 T cell receptor beta chains below come from one sample, sequenced in a study of shared clonotypes between healthy human individuals. Selected positively for CCR7 and CD45RO-negative, naive CD8 cells excluded terminally differentiated effector memory CD45RA+ cells. Profiling relied on immunoSEQ multiplex PCR, and the TCRdb table lists in-frame clones only, not all of them. The table shows about 2 million clones, with approximately 94% occurring only once. The source material was naive CD8+ T cells sorted from blood. These receptors were taken from a man between 18 and 29 years old in good health.

The chain recombines TRBV10-1 with TRBJ2-5; tentatively, D is TRBD1 (6 bases). Trimming left V 4 bases short and J 0 bases short, with 15 bases between. The CDR3 consists of 16 residues. The germline gives CDR1 WNHNN, CDR2 SYGVQD (reference sequence). The CDR3 is CASSGSRDTNQETQYF. DNA of the CDR3: TGCGCCAGCAGTGGGTCTCGGGACACCAACCAAGAGACCCAGTACTTC.

The chain uses TRBV19 and TRBJ2-2; 7 bases are a match to TRBD2. The CDR3 runs to 16 residues. V lost 2 bases and J lost 6; bases outside the gene matches: 9. Germline values: CDR1 LNHDA, CDR2 SQIVND (reference sequence). Here the CDR3 reads CASSIIAHGGAGELFF. The DNA for the CDR3 is TGTGCCAGTAGTATAATAGCCCATGGGGGGGCCGGGGAGCTGTTTTTT.

The chain couples TRBV2 to TRBJ1-5; D may be TRBD1 (5 bases). The ends were cut back, 7 bases at V and 4 bases at J, with 14 bases in the middle. The germline CDR1 and CDR2 sequences are SNHLY and FYNNEI. The CDR3 loop spans 14 amino acids. The CDR3, as DNA: TGTGCCAGCACCCCCGGGGGGGGGAATCAGCCCCAGCATTTT. Translated, it gives CASTPGGGNQPQHF.

The chain employs TRBV29-1 and TRBJ2-1; TRBD1 matches at 8 bases. Germline V gene sequence: CDR1 SQVTM, CDR2 ANQGSEA. The CDR3 length is 14 residues. Trimming removed 6 bases from V and 4 bases from J; junction bases left unmatched: 8. The CDR3 region is CSVAGTGDYNEQFF. The CDR3 DNA follows: TGCAGCGTGGCCGGGACAGGTGATTACAATGAGCAGTTCTTC.

The chain combines TRBV13 with TRBJ2-7; tentative D call: TRBD2 (6 bases). The CDR3 covers 17 residues. Between the trimmed V and J ends, which lost 4 bases and 2 bases, there was a span of 21 bases. Germline V gene sequence: CDR1 PRHDT, CDR2 FYEKMQ (reference sequence). This chain's CDR3 is CASSSALSRDLPYEQYF. CDR3 nucleotide sequence: TGTGCCAGCAGCTCCGCCTTGTCGCGGGACCTTCCCTACGAGCAGTACTTC.

The rearrangement links TRBV7-9 to TRBJ2-5; D remains unclear. The CDR3 totals 15 residues. V dropped 5 bases and J dropped 0 bases, with 13 bases sitting between them. Germline CDR1 reads SEHNR; CDR2 reads FQNEAQ (reference sequence). This CDR3 is CASSPIFEDQETQYF. DNA of the CDR3: TGTGCCAGCAGCCCCATTTTTGAAGACCAAGAGACCCAGTACTTC.

The chain has TRBV7-9 and TRBJ2-7, with TRBD2 identical over 7 bases. This CDR3 is 15 amino acids long. CDR1 is SEHNR and CDR2 is FQNEAQ in the germline V gene (reference sequence). Losses at the gene ends were 5 bases for V and 2 bases for J; bases not matched to a gene: 9. This chain's CDR3 is CASSTNLGLAYEQYF. Written as DNA, the CDR3 is TGTGCCAGCAGCACCAACCTAGGACTAGCCTACGAGCAGTACTTC. The whole variable domain, remainder taken from reference TRBV7-9 and TRBJ2-7, is DTGVSQNPRHKITKRGQNVTFRCDPISEHNRLYWYRQTLGQGPEFLTYFQNEAQLEKSRLLSDRFSAERPKGSFSTLEIQRTEQGDSAMYLCASSTNLGLAYEQYFGPGTRLTVT.